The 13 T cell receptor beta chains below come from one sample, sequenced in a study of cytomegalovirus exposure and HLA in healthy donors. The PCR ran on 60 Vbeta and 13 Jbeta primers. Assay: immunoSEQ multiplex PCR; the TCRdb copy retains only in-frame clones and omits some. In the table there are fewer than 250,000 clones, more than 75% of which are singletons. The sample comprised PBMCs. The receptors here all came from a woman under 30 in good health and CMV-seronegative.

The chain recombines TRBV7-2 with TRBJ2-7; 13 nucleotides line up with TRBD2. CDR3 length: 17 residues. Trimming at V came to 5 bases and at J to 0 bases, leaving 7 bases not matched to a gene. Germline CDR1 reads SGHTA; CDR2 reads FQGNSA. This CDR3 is CASSPRRTSGSSYEQYF. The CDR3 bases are TGTGCCAGCAGCCCAAGAAGGACTAGCGGGAGCTCCTACGAGCAGTACTTC.

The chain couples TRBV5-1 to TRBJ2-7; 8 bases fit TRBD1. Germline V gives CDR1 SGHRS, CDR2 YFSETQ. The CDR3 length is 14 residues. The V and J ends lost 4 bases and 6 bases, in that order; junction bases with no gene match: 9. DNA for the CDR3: TGCGCCAGCAGCCCCCTGGACAGGGTAGGCGAGCAGTACTTC. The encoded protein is CASSPLDRVGEQYF. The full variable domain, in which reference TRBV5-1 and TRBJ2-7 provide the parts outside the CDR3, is KAGVTQTPRYLIKTRGQQVTLSCSPISGHRSVSWYQQTPGQGLQFLFEYFSETQRNKGNFPGRFSGRQFSNSRSEMNVSTLELGDSALYLCASSPLDRVGEQYFGPGTRLTVT.

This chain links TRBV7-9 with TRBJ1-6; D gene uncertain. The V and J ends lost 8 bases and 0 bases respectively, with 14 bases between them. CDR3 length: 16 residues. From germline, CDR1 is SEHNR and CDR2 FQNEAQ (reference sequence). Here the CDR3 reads CASQSWASSYNSPLHF. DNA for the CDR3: TGTGCCAGCCAATCTTGGGCGAGCTCCTATAATTCACCCCTCCACTTT.

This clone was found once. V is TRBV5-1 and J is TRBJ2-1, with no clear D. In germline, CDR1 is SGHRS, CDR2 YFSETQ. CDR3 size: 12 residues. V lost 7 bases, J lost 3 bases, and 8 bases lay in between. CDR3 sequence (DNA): TGCGCCAGCGGGCCTGGCTACAATGAGCAGTTCTTC. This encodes CASGPGYNEQFF.

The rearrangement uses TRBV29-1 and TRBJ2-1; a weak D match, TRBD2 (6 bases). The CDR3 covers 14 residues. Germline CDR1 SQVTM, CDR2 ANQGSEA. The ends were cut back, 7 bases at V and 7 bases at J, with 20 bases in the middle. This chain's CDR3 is CSAAGLVSGNEQFF. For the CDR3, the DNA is TGCAGCGCTGCGGGACTCGTCTCAGGGAATGAGCAGTTCTTC.

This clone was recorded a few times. The CDR3 spells CASSVGSYSGNTIYF. CDR3 sequence (DNA): TGTGCCAGCAGCGTAGGCAGTTACTCTGGAAACACCATATATTTT. This chain uses TRBV9 with TRBJ1-3; D not resolved. This CDR3 has 15 amino acids. Trimming removed 0 bases from V and 0 bases from J, with 7 bases in between. CDR1 and CDR2 (germline): SGDLS, YYNGEE.

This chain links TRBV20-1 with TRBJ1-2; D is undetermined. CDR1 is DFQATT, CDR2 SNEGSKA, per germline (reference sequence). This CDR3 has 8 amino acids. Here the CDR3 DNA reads TGCGCAGGCTATGGCTACACCTTC. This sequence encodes CAGYGYTF.

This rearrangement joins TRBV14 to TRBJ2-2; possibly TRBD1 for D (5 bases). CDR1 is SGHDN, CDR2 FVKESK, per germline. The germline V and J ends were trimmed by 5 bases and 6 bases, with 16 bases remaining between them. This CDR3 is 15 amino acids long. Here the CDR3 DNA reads TGTGCCAGCAGCGGATTGGACATTATTTCCGGGGAGCTGTTTTTT. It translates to CASSGLDIISGELFF.

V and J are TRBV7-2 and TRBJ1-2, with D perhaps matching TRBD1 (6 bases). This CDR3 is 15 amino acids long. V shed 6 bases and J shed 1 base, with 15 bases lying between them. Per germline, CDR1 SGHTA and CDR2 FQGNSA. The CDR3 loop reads CASRPGQYLNYGYTF. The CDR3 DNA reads TGTGCCAGCAGACCTGGACAGTATCTTAACTATGGCTACACCTTC.

The CDR3 nucleotides read TGTGCCAGCAGCCCGACAGAGCTCTCCTACGAGCAGTACTTC. It encodes CASSPTELSYEQYF. V gene TRBV11-2 combines with J gene TRBJ2-7, with TRBD1 as a possible D gene (5 bases). The V gene lost 5 bases and the J gene lost 0 bases, with 11 bases spanning the gap. Germline CDR1 SGHAT, CDR2 FQNNGV. This CDR3 comprises 14 residues.

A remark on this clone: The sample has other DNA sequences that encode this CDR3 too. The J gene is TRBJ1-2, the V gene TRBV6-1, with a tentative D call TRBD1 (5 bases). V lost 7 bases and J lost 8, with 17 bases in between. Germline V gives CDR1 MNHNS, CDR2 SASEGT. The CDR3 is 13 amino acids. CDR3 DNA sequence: TGTGCCAGCATTATCGGGGGGATTACAGGCTACACCTTC. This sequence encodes CASIIGGITGYTF.

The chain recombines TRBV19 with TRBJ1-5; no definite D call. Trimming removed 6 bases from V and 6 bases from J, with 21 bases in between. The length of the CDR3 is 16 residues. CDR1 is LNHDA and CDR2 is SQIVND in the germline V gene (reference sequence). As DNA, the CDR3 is TGTGCCAGTAGACCAGCCGGAGTGAGTCGGTCTCAGCCCCAGCATTTT. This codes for CASRPAGVSRSQPQHF.

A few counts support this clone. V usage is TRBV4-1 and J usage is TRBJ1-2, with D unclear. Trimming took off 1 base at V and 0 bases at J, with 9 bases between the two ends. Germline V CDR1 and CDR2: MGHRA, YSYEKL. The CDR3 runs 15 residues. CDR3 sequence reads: CASSQGSGTNYGYTF. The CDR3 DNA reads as TGCGCCAGCAGCCAAGGAAGCGGAACTAACTATGGCTACACCTTC.